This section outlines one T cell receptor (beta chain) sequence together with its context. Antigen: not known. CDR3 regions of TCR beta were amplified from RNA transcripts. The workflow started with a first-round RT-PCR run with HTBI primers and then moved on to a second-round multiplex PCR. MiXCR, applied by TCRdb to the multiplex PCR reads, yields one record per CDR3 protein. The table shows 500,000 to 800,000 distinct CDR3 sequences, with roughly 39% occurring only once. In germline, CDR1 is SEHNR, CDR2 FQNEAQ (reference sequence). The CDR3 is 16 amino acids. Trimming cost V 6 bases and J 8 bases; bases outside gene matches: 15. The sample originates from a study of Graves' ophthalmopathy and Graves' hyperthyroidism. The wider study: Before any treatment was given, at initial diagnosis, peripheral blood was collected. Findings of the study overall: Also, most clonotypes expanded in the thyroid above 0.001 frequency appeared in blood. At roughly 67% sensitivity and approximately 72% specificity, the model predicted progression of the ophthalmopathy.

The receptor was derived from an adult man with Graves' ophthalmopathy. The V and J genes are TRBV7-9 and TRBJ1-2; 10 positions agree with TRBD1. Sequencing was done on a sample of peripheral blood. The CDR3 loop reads CASSLREQGQGQGYTF. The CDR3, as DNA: TGTGCCAGCAGTCTTAGAGAACAGGGACAGGGGCAAGGCTACACCTTC.